Listed below are T cell receptor beta chains from one sample, sequenced in a study of PD-1 blockade in classical Hodgkin lymphoma. Data came from immunoSEQ multiplex PCR; TCRdb stores just in-frame clones and leaves some out. The table records 50,000 to 65,000 clones, about 91% of them present only once. Sequenced material: peripheral blood mononuclear cells (PBMCs), taken before the second cycle of nivolumab. The receptors shown here come from a human donor with classical Hodgkin lymphoma. Both conserved end residues are trimmed from each CDR3. Fields, in order: clone size, V gene, J gene, CDR3 protein. The size of a clone is reported for some rows only, either as once, few or many, or as a class for expanded clones.

abundance: .; v_gene: TRBV18; j_gene: TRBJ1-5; CDR3aa: ASSPQPGGLNQPQH
abundance: .; v_gene: TRBV10-3; j_gene: TRBJ1-1; CDR3aa: AISAPGQGATEAF
abundance: .; v_gene: TRBV27; j_gene: TRBJ2-2; CDR3aa: ASSSPGPKTGELF
abundance: .; v_gene: TRBV9; j_gene: TRBJ2-3; CDR3aa: ASSVEPGQSTDTQY
abundance: .; v_gene: TRBV19; j_gene: TRBJ2-1; CDR3aa: ASSTKGYRINEQF
abundance: few; v_gene: TRBV9; j_gene: TRBJ2-3; CDR3aa: ASSDMSGSGEDTQY
abundance: once; v_gene: TRBV18; j_gene: TRBJ2-5; CDR3aa: ASSPQVGPQETQY
abundance: .; v_gene: TRBV4-3; j_gene: TRBJ2-2; CDR3aa: ASSQELGGTGELF
abundance: .; v_gene: TRBV14; j_gene: TRBJ2-5; CDR3aa: ASSQEFIETQY
abundance: once; v_gene: TRBV7-2; j_gene: TRBJ1-5; CDR3aa: ASRRTPGVDQPQH
abundance: .; v_gene: TRBV28; j_gene: TRBJ1-1; CDR3aa: ASSPPRGGLTEAF
abundance: .; v_gene: TRBV7-9; j_gene: TRBJ1-3; CDR3aa: ASSSRDSRKGNTIY
abundance: once; v_gene: TRBV27; j_gene: TRBJ1-1; CDR3aa: ASIGTEAF
abundance: .; v_gene: TRBV5-1; j_gene: TRBJ2-1; CDR3aa: ASSTSRGFGNEQF
abundance: .; v_gene: TRBV10-3; j_gene: TRBJ1-3; CDR3aa: AISESSQGAGNTIY
abundance: .; v_gene: TRBV7-7; j_gene: TRBJ1-4; CDR3aa: ASSADSNEKLF
abundance: .; v_gene: TRBV6-1; j_gene: TRBJ1-2; CDR3aa: ASSESRRHT
abundance: .; v_gene: TRBV7-9; j_gene: TRBJ1-1; CDR3aa: ASSFYYVPSGPNEAF
abundance: .; v_gene: TRBV6-1; j_gene: TRBJ2-1; CDR3aa: ASSERGAGEIYNEQF
abundance: .; v_gene: TRBV19; j_gene: TRBJ1-5; CDR3aa: ASLRQGNSNQPQH
abundance: .; v_gene: TRBV2; j_gene: TRBJ2-3; CDR3aa: ACSGPDTQY
abundance: .; v_gene: TRBV6-5; j_gene: TRBJ1-1; CDR3aa: ASSYSGEDTEAF
abundance: .; v_gene: TRBV5-1; j_gene: TRBJ2-4; CDR3aa: ASSPREGENIQY
abundance: once; v_gene: TRBV28; j_gene: TRBJ1-5; CDR3aa: ASSLPTPDSSLHSNQPQH
abundance: .; v_gene: TRBV7-8; j_gene: TRBJ2-5; CDR3aa: AIGGGRETQY
abundance: .; v_gene: TRBV6-6; j_gene: TRBJ1-4; CDR3aa: ASSWENGVDEKLF
abundance: .; v_gene: TRBV9; j_gene: TRBJ2-7; CDR3aa: ASSVARTNYEQY